This is a list of T cell receptor beta chains from one sample in a study of regulatory T cells in long-lasting Graves disease. TCRdb re-called the multiplex PCR reads through MiXCR, storing one row per CDR3 protein. The sample has 400,000 to 450,000 distinct CDR3 sequences, about 25% seen once. The specimen comprised peripheral blood mononuclear cells (PBMCs), sampled when the disease was refractory, from a patient treated with antithyroid drugs. The receptors stem from a female donor with Graves disease. The CDR3 runs from the conserved cysteine through the conserved F or W. Fields, in order: V gene, clone size, D gene, J gene, CDR3 DNA, CDR3 protein. The D gene is left open where the match is weak. The size field is filled for only some rows; it gives once, few, many or a size class.

>TRBV5-5|many|NA|TRBJ1-1
TGTGCCAGCAGGTTGGGGGGACTGAACACTGAAGCTTTCTTT
CASRLGGLNTEAFF
>TRBV5-6|few|NA|TRBJ2-7
TGTGCCAGCAGCTCCGTGGGGGGATACGAGCAGTACTTC
CASSSVGGYEQYF
>TRBV20-1|once|TRBD1|TRBJ2-7
TGCAGTGCTAGGTGGACAGGGGGCGAATTCATCGAGCAGTACTTC
CSARWTGGEFIEQYF
>TRBV14|NA|NA|TRBJ2-2
TGTGCCAGCAGCCAAAATTTGAGAGCCGGGGAGCTGTTTTTT
CASSQNLRAGELFF
>TRBV7-2|NA|NA|TRBJ1-2
TGTGCCAGCAGTGCCTCGACCTCAGGCTCCTATGGCTACACCTTC
CASSASTSGSYGYTF
>TRBV5-4|NA|NA|TRBJ2-5
TGTGCCAGCAGCTTGCGGCGTACACTGGAAGAGACCCAGTACTTC
CASSLRRTLEETQYF
>TRBV2|many|NA|TRBJ1-5
TGTGCCAGCAGTGGAGGGAGAGGGCGGGGGAGAGACGATCAGCCCCAGCATTTT
CASSGGRGRGRDDQPQHF
>TRBV29-1|many|NA|TRBJ2-5
TGCAGCGGAGGGACACCAAAAGAGACCCAGTACTTC
CSGGTPKETQYF
>TRBV18|few|NA|TRBJ2-7
TGTGCCAGCTCACCACGGGCGACCTACGAGCAGTACTTC
CASSPRATYEQYF
>TRBV27|NA|NA|TRBJ1-5
TGTGCCAGCAGTTTTCAGTGGGGAAGCAATCAGCCCCAGCATTTT
CASSFQWGSNQPQHF
>TRBV6-1|many|NA|TRBJ2-2
TGTGCCAGCAGTCCTAAGACGAACACCGGGGAGCTGTTTTTT
CASSPKTNTGELFF
>TRBV2|NA|TRBD2|TRBJ2-5
TGTGCCAGCAGCGGCACTAGCGCACAAGAGACCCAGTACTTC
CASSGTSAQETQYF
>TRBV5-1|many|TRBD1|TRBJ2-2
TGCGCCAGCAGCTCGGGACAGGACACCGGGGAGCTGTTTTTT
CASSSGQDTGELFF
>TRBV15|NA|TRBD2|TRBJ2-1
TGTGCCACCACGCCGGGAGGGCCGTCCAATGAGCAGTTCTTC
CATTPGGPSNEQFF
>TRBV20-1|NA|NA|TRBJ1-5
TGCAGTGCTACGAGAAACTCAGGGGCCAGCAATCAGCCCCAGCATTTT
CSATRNSGASNQPQHF
>TRBV20-1|NA|TRBD1|TRBJ1-1
TGCAGTGCTGACCCCCCCGGACAGGGGAGCACTGAAGCTTTCTTT
CSADPPGQGSTEAFF
>TRBV7-8|NA|NA|TRBJ1-1
TGTGCCAGCAGCCCACATCGTTTAGGGAACACTGAAGCTTTCTTT
CASSPHRLGNTEAFF
>TRBV2|few|TRBD1|TRBJ2-7
TGTGCCAGCACGGGCCAGGGGGTACACGAGCAGTACTTC
CASTGQGVHEQYF
>TRBV9|few|NA|TRBJ1-2
TGTGCCAGCAGCGAGAGCCCCGAGGTAGTTTATGGCTACACCTTC
CASSESPEVVYGYTF
>TRBV28|NA|NA|TRBJ1-1
TGTGCCAGCAGTCCATCTAGCCCTCCTGAAGCTTTCTTT
CASSPSSPPEAFF
>TRBV7-2|many|TRBD1|TRBJ1-2
TGTGCCAGCAGCTTAGATCCCGGGACAGTCTATGGCTACACCTTC
CASSLDPGTVYGYTF
>TRBV2|many|TRBD1|TRBJ1-5
TGTGCCAGCAGGCGACAGGGAGGCAATCAGCCCCAGCATTTT
CASRRQGGNQPQHF
>TRBV7-2|many|TRBD1|TRBJ2-5
TGTGCCAGCAGCTTAATATCCGGGGCCGGGACAGGGGGCCGGGAGACCCAGTACTTC
CASSLISGAGTGGRETQYF
>TRBV7-2|many|TRBD2|TRBJ2-5
TGTGCCAGCAGCCCAACTAGCGACCAAGAGACCCAGTACTTC
CASSPTSDQETQYF
>TRBV28|NA|TRBD1|TRBJ1-2
TGTGCCAGCAGTCCCCAGGAACACAGGGGTTATGGCTACACCTTC
CASSPQEHRGYGYTF
>TRBV7-9|few|TRBD1|TRBJ2-7
TGTGCCAGCAGCTTAGCTGGGCCAGGGGGTTCCTGGGTCTACGAGCAGTACTTC
CASSLAGPGGSWVYEQYF
>TRBV6-4|few|NA|TRBJ2-2
TGTGCCAGCAGTGACGAAGGGGCCGGGGAGCTGTTTTTT
CASSDEGAGELFF
>TRBV19|NA|NA|TRBJ1-1
TGTGCCAGTAGTCGCGGACGGCCTGGGGGGAACACTGAAGCTTTCTTT
CASSRGRPGGNTEAFF
>TRBV30|NA|NA|TRBJ1-5
TGTGCCTGGAGTTCTGGGGATGGTCAGCCCCAGCATTTT
CAWSSGDGQPQHF
>TRBV5-4|many|TRBD1|TRBJ1-2
TGTGCCAGCAGCTTGGGGACAGGAGAAGGCTACACCTTC
CASSLGTGEGYTF
>TRBV10-3|NA|NA|TRBJ2-3
TGTGCCATCAGTGATCCCGGACGGAACACAGATACGCAGTATTTT
CAISDPGRNTDTQYF
>TRBV28|NA|TRBD2|TRBJ2-7
TGTGCCAGCAGTCCCCGACTAGCGGGAGCCCTTACCTACGAGCAGTACTTC
CASSPRLAGALTYEQYF
>TRBV28|many|NA|TRBJ2-7
TGTGCCAGCAGCCAGGCTGTCGAGCAGTACTTC
CASSQAVEQYF
>TRBV3-1|few|TRBD2|TRBJ2-5
TGTGCCAGCAGCCGAGGGACTAGCGGGAGGTACGGTCAAGAGACCCAGTACTTC
CASSRGTSGRYGQETQYF
>TRBV3-1|NA|NA|TRBJ1-5
TGTGCCAGCAGCCAAGGAGTGACGGGGAAGAATCAGCCCCAGCATTTT
CASSQGVTGKNQPQHF
>TRBV6-2/TRBV6-3|NA|NA|TRBJ2-1
TGTGCCAGCAGTTACTCGAGGGCGGCTTCCTACAATGAGCAGTTCTTC
CASSYSRAASYNEQFF
>TRBV20-1|few|TRBD2|TRBJ2-7
TGCAGTGCCCCCCCCCTGGCGGGAGCGGCCGAGCAGTACTTC
CSAPPLAGAAEQYF
>TRBV6-1|few|NA|TRBJ1-2
TGTGCCAGCAGCCCCCAAATCGGGACCGCGGAAGCTAACTATGGCTACACCTTC
CASSPQIGTAEANYGYTF
>TRBV7-9|NA|NA|TRBJ2-4
TGTGCCCGCAGCTTCTTTGGGGGAAACATTCAGTACTTC
CARSFFGGNIQYF
>TRBV25-1|few|NA|TRBJ2-2
TGTGCCAGCAGTGGGTGGGAAGGGGCCGGGGAGCTGTTTTTT
CASSGWEGAGELFF
>TRBV15|NA|NA|TRBJ2-3
TGTGCCACCAGCAGGAGCTACCACCTAAGCACAGATACGCAGTATTTT
CATSRSYHLSTDTQYF
>TRBV5-8|NA|NA|TRBJ2-7
TGTGCCAGCAGCTTAGAGGGACAGGGGGGACTAGCGGCAACCTACGAGCAGTACTTC
CASSLEGQGGLAATYEQYF
>TRBV11-3|many|TRBD1|TRBJ1-5
TGTGCCAGGCGGGACAGGCTTAATCAGCCCCAGCATTTT
CARRDRLNQPQHF
>TRBV11-2|NA|NA|TRBJ2-1
TGTGCCAGCAGCTTAATATTACCTGAGCAGTTCTTC
CASSLILPEQFF
>TRBV29-1|NA|NA|TRBJ2-7
TGCAGCGTTCCGGGATCTACCTACGAGCAGTACTTC
CSVPGSTYEQYF
>TRBV12-3/TRBV12-4|many|TRBD1|TRBJ1-1
TGTGCCAGCAGTTCATCCAGGGGGGGAGAAGCTTTCTTT
CASSSSRGGEAFF
>TRBV7-8|once|TRBD1|TRBJ2-2
TGTGCCAGCAGCTTGGGACAGGGCCTTCTCGGGGAGCTGTTTTTT
CASSLGQGLLGELFF
>TRBV11-2|many|TRBD1|TRBJ1-2
TGTGCCAGCAGCGCCCGACAGGGGGGTATCTATGGCTACACCTTC
CASSARQGGIYGYTF
>TRBV28|NA|NA|TRBJ2-7
TGTGCCAGCAGTTCCTCCGGGACTCCCATCTACGAGCAGTACTTC
CASSSSGTPIYEQYF
>TRBV29-1|many|NA|TRBJ1-1
TGCAGCGTTGTCGAACAAATGAACACTGAAGCTTTCTTT
CSVVEQMNTEAFF
>TRBV4-3|NA|NA|TRBJ2-7
TGCGCCAGCAGCCAAGATCTTAGGGACCACGAGCAGTACTTC
CASSQDLRDHEQYF